These 20 T cell receptor beta chains share one sample of origin, sequenced in a study of technical replicates of blood from several donors. Generated by immunoSEQ multiplex PCR, the TCRdb table keeps only in-frame clones and is missing some. The repertoire holds around 80,000 clones, with about 94% as singletons. Input material: T cells isolated from PBMCs. These receptors all stem from a human donor in good health.

The gene calls are TRBV30 and TRBJ1-5; D is perhaps TRBD1 (5 bases). Per the germline V gene, CDR1 is GTSNPN and CDR2 is SVGIG (reference sequence). The length of the CDR3 is 15 residues. Trimming shortened V by 0 bases and J by 1 base, and 10 bases separated the two germline ends. The CDR3 spells CAWSVGAHSNQPQHF. DNA for the CDR3: TGTGCCTGGAGTGTAGGGGCACACAGCAATCAGCCCCAGCATTTT.

V is TRBV29-1 and J is TRBJ2-1, with TRBD2 matching over 12 bases. The CDR3 is made up of 14 amino acids. V lost 5 bases and J lost 8; bases outside the gene matches: 7. The germline gives CDR1 SQVTM, CDR2 ANQGSEA. The CDR3 here is CSVHLAGGIDEQFF. CDR3 in DNA: TGCAGCGTTCATCTAGCGGGAGGGATCGATGAGCAGTTCTTC.

This clone has a single count. The chain links TRBV4-1 to TRBJ1-2; D may be TRBD1 (6 bases). CDR1 and CDR2 from the germline V gene are MGHRA and YSYEKL. Between the trimmed V and J ends, which lost 0 bases and 8 bases, there was a span of 16 bases. This CDR3 has 15 amino acids. CDR3 protein: CASSQERGGLSGYTF. Written as DNA, the CDR3 is TGCGCCAGCAGCCAAGAACGAGGGGGATTGAGCGGCTACACCTTC.

The CDR3 nucleotides read TGTGCCAGCAGTGAAGGCGGGGGCCAGCAAGAGACCCAGTACTTC. This encodes CASSEGGGQQETQYF. The chain links TRBV6-1 to TRBJ2-5, with D possibly matching TRBD2 (7 bases). Trimming removed 1 base from V and 2 bases from J, with 11 bases in between. Germline loops: CDR1 MNHNS, CDR2 SASEGT. This CDR3 is built from 15 residues.

The V and J genes are TRBV30 and TRBJ2-5, with 9 bases matching TRBD2. In germline, CDR1 is GTSNPN, CDR2 SVGIG (reference sequence). Trimming cost V 4 bases and J 5 bases; bases outside gene matches: 8. This CDR3 has 14 residues. The CDR3 bases are TGTGCCTGGAAACTAGCGGGTGGATTGGAGACCCAGTACTTC. It is translated as CAWKLAGGLETQYF.

The V and J genes are TRBV6-5 and TRBJ2-1; the D gene is possibly TRBD2 (5 bases). Between the trimmed V and J ends, which lost 0 bases and 7 bases, there was a span of 16 bases. Germline V gene sequence: CDR1 MNHEY, CDR2 SVGAGI. The CDR3 consists of 16 residues. The CDR3 reads CASSYSSGELGNEQFF. CDR3 bases: TGTGCCAGCAGTTACTCGAGTGGGGAGCTAGGAAATGAGCAGTTCTTC.

The V call is TRBV6-1, the J call TRBJ2-5; TRBD2 agrees at 8 bases. CDR1 MNHNS and CDR2 SASEGT come from the germline V gene. With 4 bases clipped from V and 3 bases from J, the junction kept 1 base outside the gene matches. The length of the CDR3 is 13 residues. The CDR3 loop is CASSVLAEETQYF. The CDR3 region has the DNA TGTGCCAGCAGTGTACTAGCGGAAGAGACCCAGTACTTC.

The V call is TRBV29-1, the J call TRBJ2-1; tentatively, D is TRBD2 (7 bases). This CDR3 has 13 amino acids. V was trimmed by 4 bases and J by 4 bases, leaving 11 bases between them. The germline V gene has CDR1 SQVTM and CDR2 ANQGSEA. CDR3 in DNA: TGCAGCGTTGTAGGGGGGGAGTACAATGAGCAGTTCTTC. Translated: CSVVGGEYNEQFF.

V is TRBV30 and J is TRBJ2-1, with a tentative D call TRBD1 (6 bases). V was cut by 0 bases and J by 7 bases, with 13 bases left in between. CDR1 is GTSNPN, CDR2 SVGIG, per germline (reference sequence). CDR3 size: 14 residues. DNA for the CDR3: TGTGCCTGGAGTGTACTGGAAACAGGGAATGAGCAGTTCTTC. It encodes CAWSVLETGNEQFF.

The rearrangement uses TRBV9 and TRBJ2-3, with D possibly being TRBD1 (5 bases). CDR1 is SGDLS, CDR2 YYNGEE, per germline. This CDR3 is built from 12 residues. Trimming removed 2 bases at V and 4 bases at J, with 5 bases between. The CDR3 sequence is CASSVGPDTQYF. The CDR3 nucleotides are TGTGCCAGCAGCGTGGGGCCAGATACGCAGTATTTT.

This clone was recorded once. V usage is TRBV6-1 and J usage is TRBJ2-3; the match to TRBD1 covers 7 bases. This CDR3 comprises 15 residues. The J segment lost 0 bases and the V segment lost 7 bases, leaving 7 bases of the junction unmatched. The V gene's germline CDR1 is MNHNS and CDR2 SASEGT. The CDR3, as DNA: TGTGCCAGCAAGACAGGGATTTCTAGCACAGATACGCAGTATTTT. It translates to CASKTGISSTDTQYF.

This chain links TRBV19 with TRBJ2-3; the match to TRBD2 covers 9 bases. The length of the CDR3 is 15 residues. The J segment lost 1 base and the V segment lost 4 bases, leaving 3 bases of the junction unmatched. Germline CDR1 reads LNHDA; CDR2 reads SQIVND (reference sequence). CDR3 loop: CASSTRTSGTDTQYF. DNA of the CDR3: TGTGCCAGTAGTACCCGGACTAGCGGCACAGATACGCAGTATTTT.

This chain uses TRBV4-1 with TRBJ2-1, with 10 nucleotides matching TRBD2. This CDR3 comprises 15 residues. The trim removed 4 bases at V and 4 bases at J, leaving 4 bases unmatched. Germline-derived CDR1 and CDR2 are MGHRA and YSYEKL. The CDR3 sequence is CASSLGLAAYNEQFF. The CDR3 DNA sequence: TGCGCCAGCAGCCTCGGACTAGCGGCATACAATGAGCAGTTCTTC.

The chain carries TRBV6-1 and TRBJ2-7, with 8 nucleotides matching TRBD2. The germline CDR1 and CDR2 sequences are MNHNS and SASEGT. This CDR3 is built from 17 residues. The J segment lost 0 bases and the V segment lost 7 bases, leaving 14 bases of the junction unmatched. Written as DNA, the CDR3 is TGTGCCAGCACTGAGCTAGCGGGCCTCGAAAGCTCCTACGAGCAGTACTTC. Translating gives CASTELAGLESSYEQYF.

In DNA, the CDR3 is TGCGCCAGCAGCTATGGACAAGCTCAAGAGACCCAGTACTTC. It yields the protein CASSYGQAQETQYF. V and J are TRBV5-1 and TRBJ2-5, with D tentatively TRBD1 (5 bases). The V gene lost 3 bases and the J gene lost 2 bases, with 11 bases spanning the gap. Germline CDR1 reads SGHRS; CDR2 reads YFSETQ. The CDR3 has 14 amino acids.

This chain joins TRBV7-9 and TRBJ1-4; 10 bases agree with TRBD1. Germline V gene sequence: CDR1 SEHNR, CDR2 FQNEAQ (reference sequence). The J segment lost 8 bases and the V segment lost 6 bases, leaving 9 bases of the junction unmatched. This CDR3 region has 15 residues. Here the CDR3 reads CASSFSGTGDEKLFF. CDR3 DNA: TGTGCCAGCAGTTTCTCCGGGACAGGGGACGAAAAACTGTTTTTT.

This chain connects TRBV6-5 to TRBJ2-1, with D perhaps matching TRBD2 (5 bases). CDR1 is MNHEY, CDR2 SVGAGI, per germline. The CDR3 runs to 15 residues. Trimming left V 6 bases short and J 3 bases short, with 15 bases between. CDR3 sequence: CASRPREYLYNEQFF. Written as DNA, the CDR3 is TGTGCCAGCAGACCCCGGGAATATCTCTACAATGAGCAGTTCTTC.

The table lists this clone with a count of one. The gene calls are TRBV6-5 and TRBJ2-7; no clear D. With 3 bases removed from V and 3 bases from J, the gap between germline ends came to 12 bases. The length of the CDR3 is 14 residues. Germline V gives CDR1 MNHEY, CDR2 SVGAGI. As DNA, the CDR3 is TGTGCCAGCAGTTATGGGCCCTTATACTACGAGCAGTACTTC. It translates to CASSYGPLYYEQYF.

The rearrangement uses TRBV9 and TRBJ2-1; TRBD2 might be the D (6 bases). The germline V and J ends were trimmed by 0 bases and 5 bases, with 12 bases remaining between them. CDR1 and CDR2 from the germline V gene are SGDLS and YYNGEE. The CDR3 loop spans 15 amino acids. CDR3 amino acids: CASSVAGGKNNEQFF. As DNA, the CDR3 is TGTGCCAGCAGCGTAGCGGGCGGGAAAAACAATGAGCAGTTCTTC.

J is TRBJ2-7 and V is TRBV7-9; 10 bases align to TRBD2. J gave up 9 bases and V 7 bases, and 18 bases lay outside the gene matches. This CDR3 contains 16 residues. CDR1 is SEHNR, CDR2 FQNEAQ, per germline (reference sequence). The CDR3 DNA reads TGTGCCAGCATCCCCGCCGGATTCAGCGGGAGGGCCGGGCAGTACTTC. Protein sequence: CASIPAGFSGRAGQYF. Combining the CDR3 with reference TRBV7-9 and TRBJ2-7 gives the whole variable domain DTGVSQNPRHKITKRGQNVTFRCDPISEHNRLYWYRQTLGQGPEFLTYFQNEAQLEKSRLLSDRFSAERPKGSFSTLEIQRTEQGDSAMYLCASIPAGFSGRAGQYFGPGTRLTVT.